This T cell receptor (beta chain) was documented in a study of cytomegalovirus exposure and HLA in healthy donors. Study context: A later analysis reported the 90 to 150 validation repertoires used the same platform as the roughly 700 first-cohort repertoires.

TCRdb's table, derived via immunoSEQ multiplex PCR, lists solely in-frame clones and lacks some. Of 330,000 or so clones in the sample, approximately 90% were seen once. Points on this clone: The antigen is undetermined.

This CDR3 is 15 amino acids long. Germline V gene sequence: CDR1 SEHNR, CDR2 FQNEAQ (reference sequence). V lost 1 base, J lost 7 bases, and 4 bases stayed unmatched. Whole-study findings and limits: Among TCR sequences, most were rare, though some public TCRs appeared in many donors. Cytomegalovirus-associated TCR beta chains were listed, numbering over 150. High sensitivity and specificity were reportedly achieved when the classifier diagnosed cytomegalovirus status.

The receptor's source is a woman between 18 and 29 years old in good health and CMV-seronegative. V is TRBV7-9 and J is TRBJ2-1; TRBD1 agrees at 10 bases. The sequencing input was PBMCs. This CDR3 is CASSLVTGGRNEQFF. CDR3 nucleotides: TGTGCCAGCAGCTTAGTGACAGGGGGCAGGAATGAGCAGTTCTTC. Using reference TRBV7-9 and TRBJ2-1 for the parts outside the CDR3, the full variable domain is DTGVSQNPRHKITKRGQNVTFRCDPISEHNRLYWYRQTLGQGPEFLTYFQNEAQLEKSRLLSDRFSAERPKGSFSTLEIQRTEQGDSAMYLCASSLVTGGRNEQFFGPGTRLTVL.